This TCR beta chain was identified in a study of PD-1 blockade in classical Hodgkin lymphoma (TCRdb year 2020). Looking at the study overall: Nivolumab dosing was 3 mg/kg intravenously every 2 weeks, continuing until either disease progression or unacceptable toxicity. A peripheral blood immune signature of response to PD-1 blockade in classical Hodgkin lymphoma was defined using TCR beta sequencing and CyTOF.

The meaning of the sample's time point label: cycle 1 day 1 (C1D1), immediately before nivolumab initiation. All trial patients had relapsed after autologous stem cell transplantation, with cohorts A, B and C differing in prior brentuximab vedotin exposure. The trial cohort included around 56 patients with relapsed/refractory classical Hodgkin lymphoma, and each patient had a best overall response of complete response, partial response or progressive disease. In the multi-cohort phase II CheckMate 205 trial, trial patients received single-agent nivolumab. An independent review committee assessed best overall response by applying the 2007 International Working Group response criteria. PBMCs from the trial were collected at three points: immediately before nivolumab initiation (C1D1), and during therapy at cycle 2 day 1 and cycle 4 day 1. After peripheral blood was drawn into 8 mL Vacutainer Cell Preparation Tubes, PBMCs were isolated by centrifugation and then cryopreserved.

Points the paper makes about the study in general: Among trial patients, those achieving complete response had baseline diversity similar to that of newly diagnosed patients, while diversity was significantly lower in partial responders and progressors. Baseline TCR diversity was reported as lower in newly diagnosed patients than in healthy donors, and lower still in relapsed/refractory patients. The study covered only a single clinical trial cohort, and the causes of the repertoire differences, possibly disease activity or prior therapy, were still not defined. Diversity was lower in patients who began nivolumab less than 1 year after ASCT, so these patients were left out of later analyses to avoid confounding by immune reconstitution. CD4+ but not CD8+ TCR diversity rose significantly by C4D1 (p=0.0027 vs p=0.16), most apparent in complete responders (p=0.02).

Worth noting for this clone: Its cognate antigen has yet to be identified. No base quality values were provided; no much bigger clone lies one nucleotide off.

CDR1 and CDR2 were assigned from the germline V gene as KGHSH and LQKENI. The CDR3 starts with the cysteine, ends with the phenylalanine, and has 17 residues. Only the CDR3 region is kept as DNA, spanning 51 bases read in frame from base 1. V is pared back by 1 base and J by 6 bases, with 21 bases lying between the germline termini. The Qiagen DNeasy kit was used to extract genomic DNA from unsorted PBMCs and from the negatively selected CD4+ and CD8+ fractions. TCR beta CDR3 regions were subjected to amplification by immunoSEQ multiplex PCR with primers that anneal to V and J segments. Amplification bias was minimized using a synthetic immune receptor repertoire, and residual bias was removed computationally after sequencing. Per the original workflow: Custom Python scripts were used to quantify repertoire diversity as the Shannon entropy index. Unsorted, CD4+ and CD8+ repertoires were analyzed separately, except in combined analyses where CD4+ and CD8+ sequences were merged in silico. A clone was considered expanded if an increase in frequency of at least 2-fold after treatment relative to C1D1 was found, and a pseudocount of 0.5 was applied to clones undetected at baseline. Clones with 0 or 1 copy at C1D1 were classified as singleton clones, and clones with 2 or more copies were classified as non-singleton clones. Clones expanded in unsorted samples were assigned a CD4+, CD8+ or unknown annotation through matching of protein sequences in sorted samples from the same patient. Wilcoxon tests on paired samples were used to test changes in diversity from C1D1 to C4D1. Imported from immuneACCESS, the table was reduced by TCRdb to in-frame sequences with V and J called. These copies leave out some clones; in studies compared against another copy, an unresolved V gene accounts for under half, and the cause of the remainder is not known. V, J and clone size are those of that table, while D and trimming were read from the DNA. A total of fewer than 100,000 clones appear in this sample, roughly 89% of them only once. The ten largest clones represent less than 3% of the sample.

The TCR originated in a human donor with classical Hodgkin lymphoma. Sequencing used peripheral blood mononuclear cells (PBMCs), obtained at baseline. Recombination connected TRBV18 to TRBJ2-5; the D element might be TRBD1 or TRBD2, as each aligns at 5 bases. The CDR3 sequence is CASSPQATEGSKKTQYF. The bases are TGTGCCAGCTCACCACAAGCGACCGAGGGGTCCAAAAAGACCCAGTACTTC.